The sequence of this T cell receptor beta chain was determined in a study of response to subunit inactivated influenza vaccine (dated by TCRdb to the late 2010s). About the full investigation: To follow how T cells responded to a trivalent subunit inactivated influenza vaccine, the researchers relied on deep quantitative profiling of the T cell receptor repertoire. Study-wide findings and limitations: It was suggested by the authors that each seasonal influenza vaccination may recruit only a limited number of new T cells.

The germline V gene (reference sequence) provides CDR1 DFQATT and CDR2 SNEGSKA. Reading from cysteine to phenylalanine, the CDR3 counts 12 amino acids. Just CDR3 DNA is preserved here, 36 bases in frame from base 1. V is cut by 5 bases and J by 2 bases, and the space between the germline ends is 10 bases. With respect to this clonotype: Its target antigen remains unknown. Base qualities are not provided; no much larger clone lies one nucleotide away.

The protocol used for the library was RT-PCR. Sequenced on an Illumina HiSeq 2500. The public sequencing data were trimmed at Q25 with fastp and processed into clonotypes with MiXCR by TCRdb, which kept only in-frame beta chains. Identical CDR3 protein sequences are pooled into one entry, listed with their most common genes and DNA. In all, the sample holds about 610,000 distinct CDR3 sequences, and 12% to 15% of those were seen once. The top ten hold 11% of the sample. The clonotype originates from a middle-aged man who received an inactivated influenza vaccine. Donor details come from another sample of the same person, matched by shared clones. The material sequenced was PBMCs from blood, taken roughly 13 days after vaccination. The chain is assembled from TRBV20-1 and TRBJ2-7; the D gene lacks a confident call. The bases read TGCAGTGCTTGGGCAGGACCCTACGAGCAGTACTTC. This translates into CSAWAGPYEQYF.